The 15 T cell receptor beta chains presented below share a single source sample, sequenced in a study of TIL therapy for anti-PD-1-resistant metastatic lung cancer. This was the immunoSEQ v3 assay. Clones were read by immunoSEQ multiplex PCR, and TCRdb kept only the in-frame ones, dropping some. The data hold under 65,000 clones, with 81% observed a single time. This sample's time point: pre-treatment sample, taken before nivolumab and TIL therapy. The material sequenced was blood, taken at baseline. The receptors stem from a person aged 25-80 years with non-small cell lung cancer.

The rearrangement uses TRBV7-6 and TRBJ1-2, with 7 bases fitting TRBD1. Germline CDR1 SGHVS, CDR2 FNYEAQ. V lost 5 bases and J lost 7; bases outside the gene matches: 13. The CDR3 has 15 residues. In DNA, the CDR3 is TGTGCCAGCAGCCCCCTATCGACAGGGATCGGTGGCTACACCTTC. Translating gives CASSPLSTGIGGYTF.

This chain uses TRBV11-3 with TRBJ2-2; 8 bases are shared with TRBD1. The CDR3 contains 18 residues. V shed 1 base, J shed 5 bases, and the junction held 12 bases outside the gene matches. CDR1 SGHNT and CDR2 YENEEA come from the germline V gene. CDR3 bases: TGTGCCAGCAGCTTAGTAGAGTTTCGGCAGGGGGCGACCGGGGAGCTGTTTTTT. Translated, it gives CASSLVEFRQGATGELFF.

This chain joins TRBV9 and TRBJ1-2; 9 nucleotides match TRBD1. This CDR3 is built from 14 residues. Germline V lookup: CDR1 SGDLS, CDR2 YYNGEE. V trimming: 3 bases; J trimming: 6 bases; junction bases outside the gene matches: 6. The CDR3 DNA is TGTGCCAGCAGCGCCGGGGGACAGGGCGATGGCTACACCTTC. Residues: CASSAGGQGDGYTF.

The chain couples TRBV9 to TRBJ1-1; TRBD1 might be the D (6 bases). Germline V gene sequence: CDR1 SGDLS, CDR2 YYNGEE. Trimming took off 4 bases at V and 0 bases at J, with 13 bases between the two ends. CDR3 length: 15 residues. CDR3 loop: CASSPRTALNTEAFF. CDR3 coding DNA: TGTGCCAGCAGCCCCAGGACAGCTTTGAACACTGAAGCTTTCTTT.

The J gene is TRBJ2-1, the V gene TRBV7-2; 7 bases agree with TRBD2. J was trimmed by 5 bases and V by 0 bases; bases with no gene match: 1. Germline loops: CDR1 SGHTA, CDR2 FQGNSA. The CDR3 totals 14 residues. The CDR3 sequence is CASSLAGGNNEQFF. CDR3 nucleotide sequence: TGTGCCAGCAGCTTAGCGGGGGGGAACAATGAGCAGTTCTTC. Full variable domain (outside the CDR3, taken from reference TRBV7-2 and TRBJ2-1): GAGVSQSPSNKVTEKGKDVELRCDPISGHTALYWYRQSLGQGLEFLIYFQGNSAPDKSGLPSDRFSAERTGGSVSTLTIQRTQQEDSAVYLCASSLAGGNNEQFFGPGTRLTVL.

The rearrangement links TRBV19 to TRBJ1-2; a possible D gene is TRBD1 (6 bases). This CDR3 has 13 amino acids. Germline V gives CDR1 LNHDA, CDR2 SQIVND (reference sequence). V was pared by 3 bases and J by 11 bases, with 16 bases between. The chain's CDR3 is CASSMGALSEYTF. DNA of the CDR3: TGTGCCAGTAGTATGGGGGCCTTATCCGAGTACACCTTC. The full variable domain, rest sourced from reference TRBV19 and TRBJ1-2, is DGGITQSPKYLFRKEGQNVTLSCEQNLNHDAMYWYRQDPGQGLRLIYYSQIVNDFQKGDIAEGYSVSREKKESFPLTVTSAQKNPTAFYLCASSMGALSEYTFGSGTRLTVV.

This clone was recorded a few times. The rearrangement links TRBV18 to TRBJ1-2; D remains ambiguous. The ends were cut back, 6 bases at V and 0 bases at J, with 8 bases in the middle. The CDR3 consists of 13 residues. Per germline, CDR1 KGHSH and CDR2 LQKENI. CDR3 bases: TGTGCCAGCTCGGCTGAAGCTAACTATGGCTACACCTTC. Translation gives CASSAEANYGYTF.

The chain recombines TRBV10-3 with TRBJ2-7, with D possibly matching TRBD1 (6 bases). V was clipped by 6 bases and J by 4 bases, with 25 bases between them. Germline V gives CDR1 ENHRY, CDR2 SYGVKD. The CDR3 covers 17 residues. CDR3 nucleotide sequence: TGTGCCATCAGCTCCTCGAGGGTGCGGCAACAGGGTTACGAGCAGTACTTC. Translated, it gives CAISSSRVRQQGYEQYF.

CDR3 sequence reads: CASSLAGREHYGYTF. The CDR3 DNA sequence: TGTGCCAGCAGCTTAGCGGGGCGCGAACACTATGGCTACACCTTC. The chain links TRBV7-9 to TRBJ1-2, with TRBD1 as a possible D gene (5 bases). Germline V gives CDR1 SEHNR, CDR2 FQNEAQ (reference sequence). V dropped 0 bases and J dropped 3 bases, with 11 bases sitting between them. CDR3 length equals 15 residues.

The chain uses TRBV28 and TRBJ2-4; TRBD1 matches at 8 bases. J gave up 3 bases and V 6 bases, and 7 bases lay outside the gene matches. This CDR3 contains 15 residues. Germline V gene sequence: CDR1 MDHEN, CDR2 SYDVKM. The CDR3: CASRTTGDVKNIQYF. Written as DNA, the CDR3 is TGTGCCAGCAGGACGACAGGGGATGTCAAAAACATTCAGTACTTC.

The chain carries TRBV28 and TRBJ1-5, with 10 bases matching TRBD1. CDR3 length: 16 amino acids. Trimming took 8 bases from V and 2 from J; bases not matched to a gene: 9. CDR1 and CDR2 from the germline V gene are MDHEN and SYDVKM. The CDR3 DNA follows: TGTGCCAGCTTATCCCGGGACAGGGGTGGCAATCAGCCCCAGCATTTT. It encodes CASLSRDRGGNQPQHF. The variable domain in full, completed from reference TRBV28 and TRBJ1-5, reads DVKVTQSSRYLVKRTGEKVFLECVQDMDHENMFWYRQDPGLGLRLIYFSYDVKMKEKGDIPEGYSVSREKKERFSLILESASTNQTSMYLCASLSRDRGGNQPQHFGDGTRLSIL.

This sequence joins TRBV6-6 and TRBJ1-3; D is perhaps TRBD1 (6 bases). V was cut by 7 bases and J by 4 bases, with 14 bases left in between. CDR1 and CDR2 from the germline V gene are MNHNY and SVGAGI (reference sequence). The CDR3 has 14 residues. CDR3 in amino acids: CASTLGGAGNTIYF. The CDR3 DNA reads as TGTGCCAGCACCTTGGGGGGGGCCGGAAACACCATATATTTT.

J is TRBJ2-1 and V is TRBV7-6; D remains unclear. Between the trimmed V and J ends, which lost 0 bases and 8 bases, there was a span of 5 bases. The germline V gene encodes CDR1 SGHVS and CDR2 FNYEAQ. The CDR3 contains 12 residues. DNA of the CDR3: TGTGCCAGCAGCTTAGCCCTGGATGAGCAGTTCTTC. Translating it yields CASSLALDEQFF.

This clone was detected a few times. The chain's CDR3 is CASSLVWYEQYF. CDR3 DNA sequence: TGTGCCAGCAGCCTAGTATGGTACGAGCAGTACTTC. The J gene is TRBJ2-7, the V gene TRBV7-9; D not certain. Trimming pared 5 bases from V and 4 bases from J, leaving 9 bases between. The CDR3 runs to 12 residues. Germline V gene data show CDR1 as SEHNR and CDR2 as FQNEAQ (reference sequence).

The chain combines TRBV3-1 (or the pseudogene TRBV3-2) with TRBJ2-5; D ambiguous. This CDR3 has 14 residues. Per the germline V gene, CDR1 is LGHDT and CDR2 is YNNKEL (reference sequence). V was trimmed by 3 bases and J by 1 base, leaving 9 bases between them. CDR3 in DNA: TGTGCCAGCAGCCACAAGGTTGCCCAAGAGACCCAGTACTTC. Translated, it gives CASSHKVAQETQYF.